The clone carrying this T cell receptor beta chain was counted many times. Since a much larger clone is just one base distant, this may be a read error. This entry comes from a study of blood T cells in healthy people across ages. V was cut by 5 bases and J by 4 bases, with 18 bases left in between. The germline gives CDR1 SGHAT, CDR2 FQNNGV. The CDR3 is made up of 15 amino acids. A J-beta primer mix and a sample-barcoded 5' primer were used in a second PCR of about 7 to 12 cycles. TCRdb re-analysed the 5' RACE reads in MiXCR, keeping a single row per CDR3 protein. The sample includes 650,000 to 700,000 distinct CDR3 sequences, roughly 32% of them seen just once. Healthy Caucasian individuals from Russia aged about 6 to 90 served as donors.

The gene calls are TRBV11-2 and TRBJ2-7; weak D call: TRBD1 (5 bases). The clonotype originates from a woman of 80 years or more in good health. The sequenced sample consisted of blood. The CDR3 spells CASSPQVPRCYEQYF. CDR3 coding DNA: TGTGCCAGCAGCCCACAGGTTCCCCGGTGTTACGAGCAGTACTTC. The variable domain in full, with the rest retrieved from reference TRBV11-2 and TRBJ2-7, is EAGVAQSPRYKIIEKRQSVAFWCNPISGHATLYWYQQILGQGPKLLIQFQNNGVVDDSQLPKDRFSAERLKGVDSTLKIQPAKLEDSAVYLCASSPQVPRCYEQYFGPGTRLTVT.